This TCR beta chain was documented in a study of T cells after yellow fever vaccination. Points from the study as a whole: Post-booster repertoires contained most primary-vaccination clones again (96% CD4, 85% to 90% CD8). In FACS-sorted repertoires, abundant clonotypes from the bulk population could appear as contaminants.

This clonotype was seen a few times. Its antigen is undetermined. TCRdb ran MiXCR on the 5' RACE reads and lists one entry per CDR3 protein. The table has more than 300,000 distinct CDR3 sequences, 3.5% to 4.5% seen once; the top ten hold roughly a fifth. Trimming left V 4 bases short and J 4 bases short, with 8 bases between. The CDR3 loop spans 13 amino acids. The germline V gene has CDR1 SGHNT and CDR2 YYREEE (reference sequence). The sample in question was PBMCs, obtained 15 days after the yellow fever booster vaccination. The clonotype originates from a man aged 18 to 29 who received the YFV17D yellow fever vaccine. The rearrangement uses TRBV5-4 and TRBJ2-2; D gene unclear. CDR3 region: CASSPEPTGELFF. The CDR3 coding sequence is TGTGCCAGCAGCCCGGAGCCCACCGGGGAGCTGTTTTTT.